This T cell receptor (beta chain) appears in the sequencing data of a study of OX40 agonist ivuxolimab in advanced cancers. The wider study: Checkpoint inhibitors had been given previously to around 38% of patients. Three individuals attained partial responses, comprising one hepatocellular carcinoma case and two cutaneous melanoma cases.

V lost 0 bases and J lost 2, with 7 bases in between. CDR1 is LNHDA, CDR2 SQIVND, per germline (reference sequence). The CDR3 contains 14 residues. Here immunoSEQ multiplex PCR was the method, and the copy in TCRdb shows in-frame clones only, minus some. The sample has tens of thousands of clones, about four fifths seen once. It was autoimmune disease history or systemic immunosuppression that excluded patients. The specimen comprised CD4+ or CD8+ T cells sorted from blood, sampled in a trial of the OX40 agonist ivuxolimab. This chain links TRBV19 with TRBJ1-1; D unclear. The sequence came from an adult with an advanced solid tumor such as melanoma, head and neck, liver or kidney cancer. CDR3 coding DNA: TGTGCCAGTAGTATAGATCACGGTAACACTGAAGCTTTCTTT. This encodes CASSIDHGNTEAFF.